This T cell receptor beta chain came from a study of cytomegalovirus exposure and HLA in healthy donors. Study results and limitations: The study put some 160 TCR beta chains on its list as cytomegalovirus-associated. Previously analyzed data showed that most TCR beta V segments were productive at a frequency of about 87% or about 30%. CMV antigen specificity of three CMV-associated chains was confirmed in vitro.

This CDR3 has 13 residues. The J segment lost 7 bases and the V segment lost 6 bases, leaving 6 bases of the junction unmatched. Germline V CDR1 and CDR2: SNHLY, FYNNEI. Comment on this clone: Its specificity is unknown.

This PCR relied on a set of 60 Vbeta primers and 13 Jbeta primers. Assay: immunoSEQ multiplex PCR; the TCRdb copy retains only in-frame clones and omits some. Of approximately 160,000 clones in the sample, around 78% were seen once. The genes are TRBV2 and TRBJ1-1, with 9 bases matching TRBD1. This receptor was identified in a woman in her forties or fifties in good health and CMV-seropositive. Sample: PBMCs. Written as DNA, the CDR3 is TGTGCCAGCAGATTGACAGGGGGGGATGAAGCTTTCTTT. Amino acid sequence: CASRLTGGDEAFF.